These T cell receptor beta chains were read from a single sample in a study of T cell responses to AZD1222 COVID-19 vaccine. Sequencing was performed with immunoSEQ multiplex PCR; in TCRdb, only in-frame clones are kept and a portion is missing. In the table there are over 60,000 clones, 70% to 90% of which are singletons. The starting material was peripheral blood, obtained 28 days after the second dose of the MenACWY control vaccine. Receptor source: an adult who received the MenACWY meningococcal vaccine as a control. Each CDR3 is given with its conserved first and last residue. The D gene is left open where the match is weak. Clone size appears in some rows only: once, few, many, or a class for an expanded clone.

V gene	D gene	J gene	clone size	CDR3 DNA	CDR3 protein
TRBV27	-	TRBJ1-2	-	TGTGCCAGCAGTCCCTACACTAACTATGGCTACACCTTC	CASSPYTNYGYTF
TRBV12-3/TRBV12-4	-	TRBJ1-2	-	TGTGCCAGCAGGCAGTCCTATGGCTACACCTTC	CASRQSYGYTF
TRBV5-1	-	TRBJ1-1	-	TGCGCCAGCAGCCAATCCTACTCTAGTGAAGCTTTCTTT	CASSQSYSSEAFF
TRBV7-2	-	TRBJ1-6	-	TGTGCCAGCAGCTCACTAGTCGCGGACATCGGATCACCCCTCCACTTT	CASSSLVADIGSPLHF
TRBV25-1	TRBD1	TRBJ1-6	-	TGTGCCAGCAGTGCATTACAGGGGGTCAATTCACCCCTCCACTTT	CASSALQGVNSPLHF
TRBV4-1	TRBD2	TRBJ2-3	-	TGCGCCAGCAGCCTAGCCGGGACTAGCGGGAGCAGTGCCACAGATACGCAGTATTTT	CASSLAGTSGSSATDTQYF
TRBV19	TRBD1	TRBJ1-5	few	TGTGCCAGTACATCGGGACAGGGTTTCGGTCAGCCCCAGCATTTT	CASTSGQGFGQPQHF
TRBV28	-	TRBJ2-4	-	TGTGCCAGCAGTTTATTTACAGGAGGTAACATTCAGTACTTC	CASSLFTGGNIQYF
TRBV3-1/TRBV3-2	TRBD1	TRBJ1-2	-	TGTGCCAGCAGCCATAGGGACAGGGTTGGTGGCTACACCTTC	CASSHRDRVGGYTF
TRBV13	-	TRBJ1-1	-	TGTGCCAGCAGCTTGCGGGGTCGCACTGAAGCTTTCTTT	CASSLRGRTEAFF
TRBV7-2	-	TRBJ2-2	few	TGTGCCAGCAGTCGGTCTTCCGGGGACTACACCGGGGAGCTGTTTTTT	CASSRSSGDYTGELFF
TRBV3-1/TRBV3-2	TRBD2	TRBJ2-2	-	TGTGCCAGCAGCCAAGGCGGGGGGAACACCGGGGAGCTGTTTTTT	CASSQGGGNTGELFF
TRBV29-1	-	TRBJ1-3	-	TGCAGCGTTGAAGAGGGTTTGGGAAACACCATATATTTT	CSVEEGLGNTIYF
TRBV11-1	-	TRBJ2-5	-	TGTGCCAGCGGTCGGGCTGAAGAGACCCAGTACTTC	CASGRAEETQYF
TRBV11-2	TRBD2	TRBJ2-7	-	TGTGCCAGCAGCCGCCCGGGGGGGGACTACGAGCAGTACTTC	CASSRPGGDYEQYF
TRBV11-3	-	TRBJ2-3	-	TGTGCCAGCAGCTCACTCGAAGATACGCAGTATTTT	CASSSLEDTQYF
TRBV2	-	TRBJ1-4	-	TGTGCCAGCAGACGGCGGGGAAATGAAAAACTGTTTTTT	CASRRRGNEKLFF
TRBV30	-	TRBJ1-5	-	TGTGCCTGGACCCCCGACGGAAATCAGCCCCAGCATTTT	CAWTPDGNQPQHF
TRBV5-4	TRBD2	TRBJ2-1	-	TGTGCCAGCAGCTTGGGCCTAGCGGGATACAATGAGCAGTTCTTC	CASSLGLAGYNEQFF
TRBV2	-	TRBJ2-2	-	TGTGCCAGCAGTGTGGGAGCGGGGAACACCGGGGAGCTGTTTTTT	CASSVGAGNTGELFF
TRBV7-2	TRBD2	TRBJ2-7	-	TGTGCCAGCAGCTCGGGTAGCGGGAGGGGCTACGAGCAGTACTTC	CASSSGSGRGYEQYF
TRBV5-1	TRBD1	TRBJ2-3	-	TGCGCCAGCTCCCGGGGACAGGACGTAGATACGCAGTATTTT	CASSRGQDVDTQYF
TRBV19	-	TRBJ2-7	-	TGTGCCAGTAGTATGGTGAGCTCCTACGAGCAGTACTTC	CASSMVSSYEQYF
TRBV5-5	-	TRBJ2-7	-	TGTGCCAGCAGCTCGTCGGAAAGGGCCTACGAGCAGTACTTC	CASSSSERAYEQYF
TRBV7-2	-	TRBJ2-7	-	TGTGCCAGCAGCTTAAAATCTGGGACCGCTTCCTACGAGCAGTACTTC	CASSLKSGTASYEQYF
TRBV28	-	TRBJ1-2	-	TGTGCCAGCAGTTTGGGTCCCCTAGGGTACACCTTC	CASSLGPLGYTF
TRBV19	TRBD1	TRBJ2-3	-	TGTGCCAGTAGTATAGGACAGGGGGCAGATACGCAGTATTTT	CASSIGQGADTQYF
TRBV4-1	-	TRBJ2-5	once	TGCGCCAGCAGCCAAGGAAGTTTACAAGAGACCCAGTACTTC	CASSQGSLQETQYF
TRBV2	TRBD1	TRBJ1-2	-	TGTGCCAGCAGCACCCGGACAGGGCCGTCGAGCTACACCTTC	CASSTRTGPSSYTF
TRBV5-6	-	TRBJ2-3	-	TGTGCCAGCAGCTTGTTGCTAGCTAGCACAGATACGCAGTATTTT	CASSLLLASTDTQYF
TRBV6-5	-	TRBJ2-7	-	TGTGCCAGCAGAGATATCGGGACGGTCTCCTACGAGCAGTACTTC	CASRDIGTVSYEQYF
TRBV18	-	TRBJ2-1	once	TGTGCCAGCTCACCCGAGGGGTACAATGAGCAGTTCTTC	CASSPEGYNEQFF
TRBV7-2	-	TRBJ2-1	-	TGTGCCAGCAGCTTAGCGGGCGGGGCAACCTACAATGAGCAGTTCTTC	CASSLAGGATYNEQFF
TRBV2	TRBD1	TRBJ1-3	-	TGTGCCAGCACCCCCGACAGGGGAGAAAGAAACACCATATATTTT	CASTPDRGERNTIYF
TRBV12-3/TRBV12-4	-	TRBJ2-3	-	TGTGCCAGCAGAACCCGCCCAGATACGCAGTATTTT	CASRTRPDTQYF
TRBV19	-	TRBJ1-1	-	TGTGCCAGTAGTATCCGCGGGGCCGCTGAAGCTTTCTTT	CASSIRGAAEAFF
TRBV12-3/TRBV12-4	-	TRBJ1-4	-	TGTGCCAGCAGTTCCGGGGCGGACGAAAAACTGTTTTTT	CASSSGADEKLFF
TRBV19	-	TRBJ2-1	-	TGTGCCAGTAGTATTGGGTTGGGCTCCTACAATGAGCAGTTCTTC	CASSIGLGSYNEQFF
TRBV19	-	TRBJ2-3	-	TGTGCCAGTAGTATAGGGGGACCCCCGAGGACAGATACGCAGTATTTT	CASSIGGPPRTDTQYF
TRBV5-4	-	TRBJ1-5	few	TGTGCCAGCAGCCAAGGGGGGGGGTTCCAGCCCCAGCATTTT	CASSQGGGFQPQHF
TRBV5-4	TRBD1	TRBJ1-6	-	TGTGCCAGCGCCTCTGGGACAGGGGGCGACTGGAATTCACCCCTCCACTTT	CASASGTGGDWNSPLHF
TRBV7-2	TRBD1	TRBJ2-3	-	TGTGCCAGCAGCCCCCGGGACAGGGGGCCGGATACGCAGTATTTT	CASSPRDRGPDTQYF
TRBV7-9	-	TRBJ1-6	-	TGTGCCAGCAGCTTAGAAGGAGGGAATTCACCCCTCCACTTT	CASSLEGGNSPLHF
TRBV12-3/TRBV12-4	TRBD1	TRBJ1-2	once	TGTGCCAGCAGTCGGGACAGGTTCTATGGCTACACCTTC	CASSRDRFYGYTF
TRBV30	-	TRBJ1-2	-	TGTGCCTGGGGGGGAGGGTCCGGCTACACCTTC	CAWGGGSGYTF
TRBV4-2	TRBD1	TRBJ2-7	-	TGTGCCAGCAGCCACCGGGACAGGGGGCAGGGCGAGCAGTACTTC	CASSHRDRGQGEQYF
TRBV9	-	TRBJ2-7	few	TGTGCCAGCAGCGTAGAGGTGGGGCGGAACGAGCAGTACTTC	CASSVEVGRNEQYF